The clone carrying this T cell receptor (beta chain) was counted a single time. V was trimmed by 1 base and J by 3 bases, leaving 6 bases between them. Germline CDR1 MDHEN, CDR2 SYDVKM. This CDR3 comprises 13 residues. This sample was taken from a study of blood T cell repertoires in COVID-19. Study overall: The United States, Italy and Spain were the sources of the acute and convalescent COVID-19 samples. Sources were T cells, B-cell-depleted T cells, or PBMCs; the material itself was cDNA or gDNA.

Original analysis: Counts of nucleated cells, estimated from reference gene primer amplification, were obtained. Produced via immunoSEQ multiplex PCR; TCRdb's table is partial and in-frame only. That table supplies the V and J calls and clone size; D and trimming were determined from the DNA. The sample yields a few hundred thousand clones, approximately 86% seen once. The specimen was peripheral blood. The chain is built from TRBV28 and TRBJ1-1, with D possibly matching TRBD1 (5 bases). The source of this sequence is a woman between 50 and 59 years old with active or convalescent COVID-19. The CDR3 DNA reads TGTGCCAGCAGTTTATCGGGGGACACTGAAGCTTTCTTT. It codes for CASSLSGDTEAFF.